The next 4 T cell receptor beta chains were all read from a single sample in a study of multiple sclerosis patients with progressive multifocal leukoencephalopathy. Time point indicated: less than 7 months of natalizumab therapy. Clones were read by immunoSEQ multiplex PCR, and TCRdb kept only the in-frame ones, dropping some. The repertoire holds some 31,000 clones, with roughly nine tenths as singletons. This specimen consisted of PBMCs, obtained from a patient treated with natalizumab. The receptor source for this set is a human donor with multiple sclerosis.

CDR3 region: CASSEIGTRERETQYF. CDR3 bases: TGTGCCAGCAGTGAAATCGGTACGCGGGAGCGAGAGACCCAGTACTTC. The chain couples TRBV6-1 to TRBJ2-5; 7 nucleotides line up with TRBD2. The V segment lost 2 bases and the J segment 4 bases; nucleotides outside the gene matches: 10. CDR1 MNHNS and CDR2 SASEGT come from the germline V gene. The CDR3 is made up of 16 amino acids.

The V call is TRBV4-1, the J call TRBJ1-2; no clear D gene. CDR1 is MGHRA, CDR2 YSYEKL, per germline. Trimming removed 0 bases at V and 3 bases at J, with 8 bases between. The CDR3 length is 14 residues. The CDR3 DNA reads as TGCGCCAGCAGCCAAGATAACCGGGACTATGGCTACACCTTC. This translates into CASSQDNRDYGYTF.

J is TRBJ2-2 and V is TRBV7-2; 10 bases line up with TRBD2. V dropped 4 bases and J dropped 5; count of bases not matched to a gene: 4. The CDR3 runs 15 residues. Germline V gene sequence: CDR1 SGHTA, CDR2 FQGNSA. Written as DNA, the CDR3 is TGTGCCAGCAGCTCTAGCGGGAGATTGACCGGGGAGCTGTTTTTT. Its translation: CASSSSGRLTGELFF.

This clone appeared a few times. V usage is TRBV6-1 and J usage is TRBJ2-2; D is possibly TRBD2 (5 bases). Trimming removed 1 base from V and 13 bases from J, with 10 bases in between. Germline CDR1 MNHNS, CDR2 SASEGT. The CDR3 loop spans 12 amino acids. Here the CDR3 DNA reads TGTGCCAGCAGTGAAGGGGCGGGTAGGCTGTTTTTT. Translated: CASSEGAGRLFF.